This T cell receptor beta chain emerged from a study of blood T cell repertoires in COVID-19. In the study overall: Sources were T cells, B-cell-depleted T cells, or PBMCs; the material itself was cDNA or gDNA.

Individuals aged 18 to 89 years were recruited from 24 US areas. Recovered status applied to Cohort 3 donors who had two consecutive negative PCRs. It also applied to those with clearance or with symptom resolution. In the authors' workflow: From reference gene primer amplification, estimates of nucleated cell counts were derived. The assay was immunoSEQ multiplex PCR, and TCRdb's table has in-frame clones only and misses some. V and J calls and clone size come straight from that table; D and trimming were deduced from the DNA. Counted here are 150,000 to 200,000 clones, around 90% occurring once; the ten biggest clones make up roughly 8.9%. The V and J ends lost 0 bases and 3 bases, in that order; junction bases with no gene match: 3. Per germline, CDR1 SGHRS and CDR2 YFSETQ. The length of the CDR3 is 14 residues. This clone was observed a handful of times.

This TCR was sampled from a woman under 30 who had recovered from COVID-19. The sequenced sample consisted of PBMCs or T cells enriched from blood (not recorded which). The J gene is TRBJ2-7, the V gene TRBV5-1, with 7 bases identical to TRBD1. In DNA, the CDR3 is TGCGCCAGCAGCTTGGGACAGGGTAACTACGAGCAGTACTTC. This gives the protein CASSLGQGNYEQYF.